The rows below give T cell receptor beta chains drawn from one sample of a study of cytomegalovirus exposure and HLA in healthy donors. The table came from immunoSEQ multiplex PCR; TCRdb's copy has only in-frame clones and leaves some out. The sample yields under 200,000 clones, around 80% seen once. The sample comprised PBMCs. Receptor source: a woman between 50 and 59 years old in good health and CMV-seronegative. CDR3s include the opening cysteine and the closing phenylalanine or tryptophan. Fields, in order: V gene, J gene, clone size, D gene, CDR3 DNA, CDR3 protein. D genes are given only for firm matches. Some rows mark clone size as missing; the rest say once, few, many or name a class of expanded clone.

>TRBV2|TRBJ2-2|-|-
TGTGCCAGCAGTGAGCGCACCTGGGGGCGAGGGACCGGGGAGCTGTTTTTT
CASSERTWGRGTGELFF
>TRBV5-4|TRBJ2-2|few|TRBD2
TGTGCCAGCAGTCTGGGCGGGAGGGCCGTCTTCGGGGAGCTGTTTTTT
CASSLGGRAVFGELFF
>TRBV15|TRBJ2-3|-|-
TGTGCCACCAGCAGAGATGGTGGGCGCGGGATCACAGATACGCAGTATTTT
CATSRDGGRGITDTQYF
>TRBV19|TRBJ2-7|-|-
TGTGCCAGTTCACAGGGAGAGTACGAGCAGTACTTC
CASSQGEYEQYF
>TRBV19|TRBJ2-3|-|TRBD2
TGTGCCAGTAGTGGACCGGGACTAGCGGTCTGGGCAGATACGCAGTATTTT
CASSGPGLAVWADTQYF
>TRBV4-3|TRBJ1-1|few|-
TGCGCCAGCAGCCAGGGCTTCAACACTGAAGCTTTCTTT
CASSQGFNTEAFF
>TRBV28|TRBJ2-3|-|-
TGTGCCAGCAGCCTAGGGGTTGTACCAGATACGCAGTATTTT
CASSLGVVPDTQYF
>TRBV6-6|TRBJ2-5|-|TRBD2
TGTGCCAGCGGATACGGGACTAGCGGGGCGGAGACCCAGTACTTC
CASGYGTSGAETQYF
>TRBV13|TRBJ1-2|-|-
TGTGCCAGCAGCCCGGGACACAACAACTATGGCTACACCTTC
CASSPGHNNYGYTF
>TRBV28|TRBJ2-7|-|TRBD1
TGTGCCAGCACTCGGACAGGGGGCTCCTACGAGCAGTACTTC
CASTRTGGSYEQYF
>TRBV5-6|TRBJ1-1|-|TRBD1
TGTGCCAGCAGCCCGAGAGGGACAGGGTTGGGGAACACTGAAGCTTTCTTT
CASSPRGTGLGNTEAFF
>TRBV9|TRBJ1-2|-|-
TGTGCCAGCAGCCCGGAGGGGATGCGGGGCTACACCTTC
CASSPEGMRGYTF
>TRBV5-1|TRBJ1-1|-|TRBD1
TGCGCCAGCAGCACAGGGACAGGGACACTGAACACTGAAGCTTTCTTT
CASSTGTGTLNTEAFF
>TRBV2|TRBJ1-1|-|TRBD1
TGTGCCAGCAGAAACAGGGGGCGAGCTTTCTTT
CASRNRGRAFF
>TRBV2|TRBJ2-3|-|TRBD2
TGTGCCAGCAGTACTCGCGGGAGGGCCTGGGGGACAGATACGCAGTATTTT
CASSTRGRAWGTDTQYF